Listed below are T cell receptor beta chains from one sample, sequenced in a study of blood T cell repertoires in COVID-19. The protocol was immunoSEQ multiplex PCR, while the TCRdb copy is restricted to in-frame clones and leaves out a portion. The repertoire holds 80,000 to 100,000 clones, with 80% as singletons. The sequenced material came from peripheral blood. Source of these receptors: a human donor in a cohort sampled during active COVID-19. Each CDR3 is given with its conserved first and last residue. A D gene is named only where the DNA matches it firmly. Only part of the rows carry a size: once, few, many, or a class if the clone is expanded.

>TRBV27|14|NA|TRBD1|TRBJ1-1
CASIFRGRGTEAFF
TGTGCCAGCATATTCAGGGGGCGCGGAACTGAAGCTTTCTTT
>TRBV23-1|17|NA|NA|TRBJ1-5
CASSQNPSPRVTIPQHF
TGCGCCAGCAGTCAAAACCCTTCACCGCGGGTAACGATACCCCAGCATTTT
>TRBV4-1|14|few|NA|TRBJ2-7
CASSFHGSSYEQYF
TGCGCCAGCAGCTTTCACGGTAGCTCCTACGAGCAGTACTTC
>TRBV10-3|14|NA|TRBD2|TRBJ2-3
CATIAGGPTDTQYF
TGTGCCACGATAGCGGGAGGGCCGACAGATACGCAGTATTTT
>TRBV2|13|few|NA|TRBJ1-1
CASSVEENTEAFF
TGTGCCAGCAGTGTAGAGGAGAACACTGAAGCTTTCTTT
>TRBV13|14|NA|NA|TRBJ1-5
CASSSDSCAQPQHF
TGTGCCAGCAGCTCGGACAGCTGTGCTCAGCCCCAGCATTTT
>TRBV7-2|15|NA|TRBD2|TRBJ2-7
CASSLLAGDRYEQYF
TGTGCCAGCAGCCTTCTAGCGGGAGATCGCTACGAGCAGTACTTC
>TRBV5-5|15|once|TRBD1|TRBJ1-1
CASSFGTARNTEAFF
TGTGCCAGCAGTTTCGGGACAGCGCGAAACACTGAAGCTTTCTTT
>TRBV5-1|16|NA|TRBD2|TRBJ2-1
CASSLSGTSGYNEQFF
TGCGCCAGCAGCTTGTCCGGGACTAGCGGCTACAATGAGCAGTTCTTC
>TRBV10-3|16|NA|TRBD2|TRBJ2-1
CAISGKLAGAHNEQFF
TGTGCCATCAGTGGTAAACTAGCGGGAGCACACAATGAGCAGTTCTTC
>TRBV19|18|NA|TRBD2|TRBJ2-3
CASSMATSGEPSTDTQYF
TGTGCCAGTAGTATGGCGACTAGCGGCGAACCTAGCACAGATACGCAGTATTTT
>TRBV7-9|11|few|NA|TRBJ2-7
CASSDLDEQYF
TGTGCCAGCAGCGACTTGGACGAGCAGTACTTC
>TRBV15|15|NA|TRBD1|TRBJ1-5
CATSRGGTGDQPQHF
TGTGCCACCAGCAGAGGGGGGACAGGGGATCAGCCCCAGCATTTT
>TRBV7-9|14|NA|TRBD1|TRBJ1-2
CASSPGQGNYGYTF
TGTGCCAGCAGCCCGGGACAGGGGAACTATGGCTACACCTTC
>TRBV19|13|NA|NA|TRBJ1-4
CASRREMGEKLFF
TGTGCCAGTAGAAGGGAGATGGGTGAAAAACTGTTTTTT
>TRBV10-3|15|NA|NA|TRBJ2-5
CAISDSGAVGETQYF
TGTGCCATCAGTGACAGTGGTGCGGTGGGAGAGACCCAGTACTTC
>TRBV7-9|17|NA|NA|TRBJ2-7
CASSFLLPGQRFDEQYF
TGTGCCAGCAGCTTCCTCCTACCGGGACAACGTTTCGACGAGCAGTACTTC
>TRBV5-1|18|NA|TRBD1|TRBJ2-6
CASSLSGTATSGANVLTF
TGCGCCAGCAGCCTATCCGGGACAGCCACCTCTGGGGCCAACGTCCTGACTTTC
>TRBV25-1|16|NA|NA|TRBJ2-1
CASRLGGASTYNEQFF
TGTGCCAGCAGATTGGGGGGGGCAAGTACCTACAATGAGCAGTTCTTC
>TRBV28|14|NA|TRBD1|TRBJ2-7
CASVRGDSSYEQYF
TGTGCCAGCGTACGAGGGGACAGCTCCTACGAGCAGTACTTC
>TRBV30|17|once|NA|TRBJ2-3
CAWSQGRVFTSTDTQYF
TGTGCCTGGAGTCAGGGGCGGGTCTTTACTAGCACAGATACGCAGTATTTT
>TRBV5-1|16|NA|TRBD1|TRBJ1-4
CASSPGQPATNEKLFF
TGCGCCAGCAGCCCGGGACAGCCTGCAACTAATGAAAAACTGTTTTTT
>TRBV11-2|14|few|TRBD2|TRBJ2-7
CASSLQLAGGPECF
TGTGCCAGCAGCTTGCAACTAGCGGGAGGACCCGAGTGCTTC
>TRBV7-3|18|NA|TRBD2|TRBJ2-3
CARAILAEASIDTDTQYF
TGTGCCAGAGCTATACTAGCGGAAGCCTCTATTGACACAGATACGCAGTATTTT
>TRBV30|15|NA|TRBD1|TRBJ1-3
CAGWTGRLSGNTIYF
TGTGCCGGATGGACAGGTCGACTCTCTGGAAACACCATATATTTT
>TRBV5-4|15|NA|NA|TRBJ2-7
CASSLGPTRNYEQYF
TGTGCCAGCAGTTTGGGTCCGACTAGGAACTACGAGCAGTACTTC
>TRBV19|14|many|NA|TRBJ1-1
CASSIDTGSTEAFF
TGTGCCAGTAGTATAGATACAGGTTCGACTGAAGCTTTCTTT
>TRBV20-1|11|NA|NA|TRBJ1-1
CSASNRAEAFF
TGCAGTGCTTCTAACAGGGCCGAAGCTTTCTTT
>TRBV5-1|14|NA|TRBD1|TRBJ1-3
CASSNDRAGNTIYF
TGCGCCAGCAGCAATGACAGGGCTGGAAACACCATATATTTT
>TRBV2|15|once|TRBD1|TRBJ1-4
CASSLTGGSNEKLFF
TGTGCCAGCAGTCTGACAGGGGGTAGTAATGAAAAACTGTTTTTT
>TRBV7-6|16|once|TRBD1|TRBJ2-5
CASSQTGTALQETQYF
TGTGCCAGCAGCCAGACCGGGACAGCCCTCCAAGAGACCCAGTACTTC
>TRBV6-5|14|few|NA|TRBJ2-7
CASGLTVASYEQYF
TGTGCCAGCGGACTTACGGTAGCATCCTACGAGCAGTACTTC
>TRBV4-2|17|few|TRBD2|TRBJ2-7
CASSQPGRAGGIYEQYF
TGTGCCAGCAGCCAACCAGGCCGAGCGGGAGGGATCTACGAGCAGTACTTC
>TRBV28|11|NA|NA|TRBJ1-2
CASSSFRGYTF
TGTGCCAGCAGTTCCTTCAGAGGCTACACCTTC
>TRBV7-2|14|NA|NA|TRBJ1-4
CASSPGLTNEKLFF
TGTGCCAGCAGCCCAGGGTTAACTAATGAAAAACTGTTTTTT
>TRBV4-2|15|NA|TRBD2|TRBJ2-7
CASSQEAGGPYEQYF
TGTGCCAGCAGCCAAGAGGCGGGAGGGCCGTACGAGCAGTACTTC
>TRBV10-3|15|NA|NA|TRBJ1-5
CAISPGHGVGQPQHF
TGTGCCATCAGCCCGGGACACGGGGTGGGTCAGCCCCAGCATTTT
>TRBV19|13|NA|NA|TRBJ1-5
CASSIDSEQPQHF
TGTGCCAGTAGTATAGATAGCGAACAGCCCCAGCATTTT
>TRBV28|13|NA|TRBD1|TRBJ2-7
CASRLGQVYEQYF
TGTGCCAGCAGACTCGGACAGGTCTACGAGCAGTACTTC
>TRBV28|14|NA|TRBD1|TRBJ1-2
CASSLLDREGGYTF
TGTGCCAGCAGTTTACTGGACAGGGAAGGGGGCTACACCTTC
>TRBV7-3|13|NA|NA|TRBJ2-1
CASRKDTYNEQFF
TGTGCCAGCAGAAAAGACACCTACAATGAGCAGTTCTTC
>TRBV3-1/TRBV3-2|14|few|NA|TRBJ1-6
CASSYVIGESPLHF
TGTGCCAGCAGCTACGTAATCGGGGAATCACCCCTCCACTTT
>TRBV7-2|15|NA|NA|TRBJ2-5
CASSWARRGGETQYF
TGTGCCAGCAGCTGGGCGCGAAGGGGTGGAGAGACCCAGTACTTC
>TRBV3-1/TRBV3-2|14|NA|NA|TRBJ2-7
CASSQVNRAVEQYF
TGTGCCAGCAGCCAAGTAAACAGGGCGGTCGAGCAGTACTTC
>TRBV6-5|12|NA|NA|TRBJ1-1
CASRTGGTEAFF
TGTGCCAGCAGGACCGGCGGCACTGAAGCTTTCTTT
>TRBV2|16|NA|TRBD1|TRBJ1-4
CASRRQGAHSNEKLFF
TGTGCCAGCAGACGACAGGGGGCCCACTCAAATGAAAAACTGTTTTTT
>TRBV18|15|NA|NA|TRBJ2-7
CASSPSVESSYEQYF
TGTGCCAGCTCACCCTCGGTGGAGAGCTCCTACGAGCAGTACTTC
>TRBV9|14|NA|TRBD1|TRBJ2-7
CASSLTGQTYEQYF
TGTGCCAGCAGCCTTACGGGACAGACCTACGAGCAGTACTTC
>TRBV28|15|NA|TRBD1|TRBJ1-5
CASSWQGGSHQPQHF
TGTGCCAGCAGCTGGCAGGGGGGTTCGCATCAGCCCCAGCATTTT
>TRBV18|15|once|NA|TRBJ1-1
CASSPAGRGNTEAFF
TGTGCCAGCTCACCAGCCGGCAGGGGAAACACTGAAGCTTTCTTT
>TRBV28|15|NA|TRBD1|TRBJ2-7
CASSLPLQGEDEQYF
TGTGCCAGCAGTTTACCTTTACAGGGGGAGGACGAGCAGTACTTC